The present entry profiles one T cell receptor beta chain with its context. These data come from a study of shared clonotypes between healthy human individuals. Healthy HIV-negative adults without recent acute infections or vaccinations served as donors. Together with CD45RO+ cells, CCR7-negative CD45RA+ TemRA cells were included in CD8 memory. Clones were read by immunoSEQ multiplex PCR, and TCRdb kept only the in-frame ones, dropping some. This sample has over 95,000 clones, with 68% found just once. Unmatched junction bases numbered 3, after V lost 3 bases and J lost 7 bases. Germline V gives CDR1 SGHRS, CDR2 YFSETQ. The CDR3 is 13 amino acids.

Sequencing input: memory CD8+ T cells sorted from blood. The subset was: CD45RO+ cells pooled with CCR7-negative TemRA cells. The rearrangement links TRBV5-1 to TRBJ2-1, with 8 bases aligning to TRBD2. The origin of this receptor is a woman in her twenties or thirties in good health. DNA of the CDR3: TGCGCCAGCAGCTCCCCGGGGGGGAATGAGCAGTTCTTC. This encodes CASSSPGGNEQFF.